Below, one TCR beta chain is given with its context. Study processing details: How many nucleated cells were present was estimated from reference gene primer amplification. The protocol was immunoSEQ multiplex PCR, while the TCRdb copy is restricted to in-frame clones and leaves out a portion. V and J calls and clone size are given by that table; D and trimming were obtained from the DNA. This table holds about 320,000 clones, 86% found once. These data are taken from a study of blood T cell repertoires in COVID-19. The overall study: The United States, Italy and Spain were the sources of the acute and convalescent COVID-19 samples. Sample material is recorded as cDNA or gDNA derived from T cells, B-cell-depleted T cells, or PBMCs.

V lost 3 bases, J lost 5 bases, and 5 bases stayed unmatched. In germline, CDR1 is SGHRS, CDR2 YFSETQ. The CDR3 has 14 amino acids. The sequenced sample consisted of peripheral blood. This TCR was sampled from a woman in her 50s with acute or convalescent COVID-19. This rearrangement joins TRBV5-1 to TRBJ2-5, with TRBD2 identical over 9 bases. CDR3 DNA: TGCGCCAGCAGCTCCCGACTAGCGGAGGAGACCCAGTACTTC. This encodes CASSSRLAEETQYF.